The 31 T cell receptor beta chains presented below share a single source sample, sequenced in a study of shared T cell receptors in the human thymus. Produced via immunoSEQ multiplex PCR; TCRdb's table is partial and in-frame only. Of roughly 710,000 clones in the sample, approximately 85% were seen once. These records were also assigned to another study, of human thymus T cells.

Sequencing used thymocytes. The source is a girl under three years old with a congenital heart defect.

CDR3: CSTGGPQETQYF. For the CDR3, the DNA is TGCAGCACTGGGGGCCCGCAAGAGACCCAGTACTTC. This chain joins TRBV29-1 and TRBJ2-5, with TRBD1 as a possible D gene (6 bases). The V end lost 8 bases, the J end lost 2 bases, and 12 bases lay between the germline ends. The CDR3 covers 12 residues. Germline CDR1 SQVTM, CDR2 ANQGSEA.

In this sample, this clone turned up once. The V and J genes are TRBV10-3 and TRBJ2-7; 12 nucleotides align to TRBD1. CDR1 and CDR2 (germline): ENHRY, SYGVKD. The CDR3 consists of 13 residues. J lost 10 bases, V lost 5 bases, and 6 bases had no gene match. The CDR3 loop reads CAISPGQGASQYF. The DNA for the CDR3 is TGTGCCATCAGTCCGGGACAGGGGGCCTCTCAGTACTTC.

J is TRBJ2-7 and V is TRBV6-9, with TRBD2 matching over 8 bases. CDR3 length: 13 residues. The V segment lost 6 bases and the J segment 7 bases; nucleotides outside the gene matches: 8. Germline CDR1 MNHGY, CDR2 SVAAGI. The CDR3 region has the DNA TGTGCCAGCAGCCCCACGGGAGGGCGGGAGCAGTACTTC. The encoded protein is CASSPTGGREQYF.

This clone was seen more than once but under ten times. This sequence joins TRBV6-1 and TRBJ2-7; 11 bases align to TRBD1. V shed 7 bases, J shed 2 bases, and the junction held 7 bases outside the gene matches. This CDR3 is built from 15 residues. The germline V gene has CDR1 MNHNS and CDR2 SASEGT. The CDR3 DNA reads TGTGCCAGCACTTCCGGGACAGGGGGAACCTACGAGCAGTACTTC. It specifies CASTSGTGGTYEQYF.

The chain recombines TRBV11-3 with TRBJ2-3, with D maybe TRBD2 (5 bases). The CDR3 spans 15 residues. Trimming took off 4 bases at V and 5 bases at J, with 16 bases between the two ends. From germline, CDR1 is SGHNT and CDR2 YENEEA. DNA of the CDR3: TGTGCCAGCAGCTCACTAGGGCTTAGGGAAGATACGCAGTATTTT. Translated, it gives CASSSLGLREDTQYF.

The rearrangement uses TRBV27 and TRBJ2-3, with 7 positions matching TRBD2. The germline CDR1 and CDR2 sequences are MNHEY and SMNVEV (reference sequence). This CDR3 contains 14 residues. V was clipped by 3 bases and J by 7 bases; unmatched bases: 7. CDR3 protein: CASSLSRTRNTQYF. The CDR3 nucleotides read TGTGCCAGCAGTTTGTCTCGGACTAGGAATACGCAGTATTTT.

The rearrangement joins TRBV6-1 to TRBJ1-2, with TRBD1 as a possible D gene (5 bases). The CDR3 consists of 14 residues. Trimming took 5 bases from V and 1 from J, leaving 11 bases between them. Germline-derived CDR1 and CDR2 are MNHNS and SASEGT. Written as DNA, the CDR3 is TGTGCCAGCAGTAATAACGACAGTAACTATGGCTACACCTTC. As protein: CASSNNDSNYGYTF.

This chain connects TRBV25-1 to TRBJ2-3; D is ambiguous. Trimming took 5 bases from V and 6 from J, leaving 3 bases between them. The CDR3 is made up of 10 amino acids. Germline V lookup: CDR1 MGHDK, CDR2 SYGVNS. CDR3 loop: CASSSDTQYF. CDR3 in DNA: TGTGCCAGCAGTTCGGATACGCAGTATTTT.

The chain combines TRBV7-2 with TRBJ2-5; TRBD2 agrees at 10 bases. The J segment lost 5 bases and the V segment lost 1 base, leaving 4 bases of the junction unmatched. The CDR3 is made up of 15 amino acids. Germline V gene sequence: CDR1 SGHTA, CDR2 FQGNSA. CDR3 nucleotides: TGTGCCAGCAGCTTAGTGCTAGCGGGGGCGGAGACCCAGTACTTC. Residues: CASSLVLAGAETQYF.

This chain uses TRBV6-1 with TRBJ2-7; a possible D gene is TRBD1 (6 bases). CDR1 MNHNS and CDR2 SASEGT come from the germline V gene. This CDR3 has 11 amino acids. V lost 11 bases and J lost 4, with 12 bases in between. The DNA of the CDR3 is TGTGCCGCCACAGGGAATTACGAGCAGTACTTC. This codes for CAATGNYEQYF.

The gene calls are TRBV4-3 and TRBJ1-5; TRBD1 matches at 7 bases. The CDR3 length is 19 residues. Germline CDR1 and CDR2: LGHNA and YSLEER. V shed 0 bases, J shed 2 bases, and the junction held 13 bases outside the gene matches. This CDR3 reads CASSQDGRGTGEGNQPQHF. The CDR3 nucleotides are TGCGCCAGCAGCCAAGATGGCAGGGGGACCGGGGAGGGCAATCAGCCCCAGCATTTT.

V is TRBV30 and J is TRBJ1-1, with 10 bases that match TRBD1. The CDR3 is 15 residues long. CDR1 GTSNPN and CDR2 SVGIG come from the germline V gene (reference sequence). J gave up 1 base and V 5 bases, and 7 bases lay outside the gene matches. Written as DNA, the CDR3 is TGTGCCTGGCGGATCCGGGACAGGGGGAACACTGAAGCTTTCTTT. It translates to CAWRIRDRGNTEAFF.

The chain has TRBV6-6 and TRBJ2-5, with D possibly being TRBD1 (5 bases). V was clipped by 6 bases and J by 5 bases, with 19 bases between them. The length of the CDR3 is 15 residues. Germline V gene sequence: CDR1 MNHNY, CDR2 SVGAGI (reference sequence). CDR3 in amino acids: CASSPALGARETQYF. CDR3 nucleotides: TGTGCCAGCAGCCCCGCCCTTGGGGCGCGGGAGACCCAGTACTTC.

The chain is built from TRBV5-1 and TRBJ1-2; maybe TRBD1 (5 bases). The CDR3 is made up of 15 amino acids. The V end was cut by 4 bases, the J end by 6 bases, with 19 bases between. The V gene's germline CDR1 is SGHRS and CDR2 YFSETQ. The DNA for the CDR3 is TGCGCCAGCAGCCGAGATCCAGAGGAGGGGAATGGCTACACCTTC. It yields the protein CASSRDPEEGNGYTF.

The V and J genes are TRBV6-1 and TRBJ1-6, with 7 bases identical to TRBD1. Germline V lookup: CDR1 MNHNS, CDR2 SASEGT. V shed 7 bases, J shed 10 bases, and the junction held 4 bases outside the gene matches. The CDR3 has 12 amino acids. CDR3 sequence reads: CASNTGDSPLHF. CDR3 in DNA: TGTGCCAGCAATACAGGGGACTCACCCCTCCACTTT.

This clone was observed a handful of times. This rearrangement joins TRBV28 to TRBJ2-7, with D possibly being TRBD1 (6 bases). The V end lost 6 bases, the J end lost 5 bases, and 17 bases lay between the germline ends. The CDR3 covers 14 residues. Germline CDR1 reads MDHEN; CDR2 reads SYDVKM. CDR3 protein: CASSPGLNRDEQYF. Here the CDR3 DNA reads TGTGCCAGCAGCCCCGGACTCAACAGGGACGAGCAGTACTTC. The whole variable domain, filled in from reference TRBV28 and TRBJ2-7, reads DVKVTQSSRYLVKRTGEKVFLECVQDMDHENMFWYRQDPGLGLRLIYFSYDVKMKEKGDIPEGYSVSREKKERFSLILESASTNQTSMYLCASSPGLNRDEQYFGPGTRLTVT.

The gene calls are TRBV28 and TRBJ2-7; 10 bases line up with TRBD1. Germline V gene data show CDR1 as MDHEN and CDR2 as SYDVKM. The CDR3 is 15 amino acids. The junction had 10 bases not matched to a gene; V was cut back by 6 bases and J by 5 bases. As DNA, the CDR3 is TGTGCCAGCAGGCTCGGGACAGGGGTAGTTCACGAGCAGTACTTC. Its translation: CASRLGTGVVHEQYF. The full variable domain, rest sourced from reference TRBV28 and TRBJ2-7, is DVKVTQSSRYLVKRTGEKVFLECVQDMDHENMFWYRQDPGLGLRLIYFSYDVKMKEKGDIPEGYSVSREKKERFSLILESASTNQTSMYLCASRLGTGVVHEQYFGPGTRLTVT.

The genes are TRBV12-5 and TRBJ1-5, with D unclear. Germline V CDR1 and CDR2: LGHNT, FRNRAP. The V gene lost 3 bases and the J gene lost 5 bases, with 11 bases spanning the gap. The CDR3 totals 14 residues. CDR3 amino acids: CASGFWGGYQPQHF. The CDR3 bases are TGTGCTAGTGGTTTTTGGGGAGGGTATCAGCCCCAGCATTTT.

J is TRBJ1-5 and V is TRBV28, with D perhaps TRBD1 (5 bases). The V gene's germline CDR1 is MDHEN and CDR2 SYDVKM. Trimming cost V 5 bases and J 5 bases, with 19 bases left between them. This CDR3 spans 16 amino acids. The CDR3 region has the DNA TGTGCCAGCAGTCTCTTAGCGGGGCTGGGGCATCAGCCCCAGCATTTT. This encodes CASSLLAGLGHQPQHF.

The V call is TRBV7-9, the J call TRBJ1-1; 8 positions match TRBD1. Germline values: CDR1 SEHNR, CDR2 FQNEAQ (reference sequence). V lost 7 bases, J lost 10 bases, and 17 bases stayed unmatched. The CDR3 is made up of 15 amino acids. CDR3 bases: TGTGCCAGCACCCTTCAGTACAGGGGGAGGGTAGGAGCTTTCTTT. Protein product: CASTLQYRGRVGAFF.

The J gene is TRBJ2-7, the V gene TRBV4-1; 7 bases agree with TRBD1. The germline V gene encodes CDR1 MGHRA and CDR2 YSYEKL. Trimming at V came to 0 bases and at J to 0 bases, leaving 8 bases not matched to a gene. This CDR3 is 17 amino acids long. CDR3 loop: CASSQDSGTEYSYEQYF. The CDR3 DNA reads TGCGCCAGCAGCCAAGATTCGGGGACAGAGTACTCCTACGAGCAGTACTTC.

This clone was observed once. CDR3 protein: CASRGGELTNEKLFF. DNA of the CDR3: TGCGCCAGCCGCGGGGGGGAGCTAACTAATGAAAAACTGTTTTTT. V and J are TRBV5-1 and TRBJ1-4; D possibly corresponds to TRBD1 (5 bases). Germline V gene sequence: CDR1 SGHRS, CDR2 YFSETQ. The V end lost 7 bases, the J end lost 1 base, and 14 bases lay between the germline ends. The CDR3 runs to 15 residues.

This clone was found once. CDR3 region: CASSSRDRGPLNQPQHF. The CDR3 DNA reads as TGTGCCAGCAGCTCCCGGGACAGGGGGCCCTTAAATCAGCCCCAGCATTTT. The chain combines TRBV7-2 with TRBJ1-5; 12 nucleotides agree with TRBD1. J gave up 4 bases and V 4 bases, and 8 bases lay outside the gene matches. The CDR3 spans 17 residues. The germline CDR1 and CDR2 sequences are SGHTA and FQGNSA.

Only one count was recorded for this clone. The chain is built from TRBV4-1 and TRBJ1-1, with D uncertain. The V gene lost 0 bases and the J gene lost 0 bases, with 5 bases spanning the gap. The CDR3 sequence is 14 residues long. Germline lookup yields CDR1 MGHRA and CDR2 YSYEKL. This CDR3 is CASSQDRVNTEAFF. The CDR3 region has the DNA TGCGCCAGCAGCCAAGATAGAGTGAACACTGAAGCTTTCTTT.

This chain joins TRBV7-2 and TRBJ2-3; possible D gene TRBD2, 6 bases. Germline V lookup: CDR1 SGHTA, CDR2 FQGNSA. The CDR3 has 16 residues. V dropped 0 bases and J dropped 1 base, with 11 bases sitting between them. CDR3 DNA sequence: TGTGCCAGCAGCTTAGCCCCGGGGGAGGGCACAGATACGCAGTATTTT. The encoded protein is CASSLAPGEGTDTQYF.

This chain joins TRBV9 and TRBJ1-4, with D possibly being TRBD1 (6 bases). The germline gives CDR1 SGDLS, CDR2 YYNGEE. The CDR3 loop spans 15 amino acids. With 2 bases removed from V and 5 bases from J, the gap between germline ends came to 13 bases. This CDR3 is CASSVSGGANEKLFF. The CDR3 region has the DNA TGTGCCAGCAGCGTCTCGGGGGGGGCGAATGAAAAACTGTTTTTT.

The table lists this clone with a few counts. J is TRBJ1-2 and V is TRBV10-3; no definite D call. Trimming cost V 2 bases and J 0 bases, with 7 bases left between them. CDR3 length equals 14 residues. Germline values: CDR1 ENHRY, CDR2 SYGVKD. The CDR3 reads CAISEPVSNYGYTF. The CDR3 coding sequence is TGTGCCATCAGTGAGCCCGTCTCTAACTATGGCTACACCTTC.

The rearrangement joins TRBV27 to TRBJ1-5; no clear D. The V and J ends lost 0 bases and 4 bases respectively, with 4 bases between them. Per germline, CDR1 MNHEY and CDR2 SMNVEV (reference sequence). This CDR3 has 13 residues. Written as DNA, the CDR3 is TGTGCCAGCAGTTTATCGGAGAATCAGCCCCAGCATTTT. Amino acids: CASSLSENQPQHF.

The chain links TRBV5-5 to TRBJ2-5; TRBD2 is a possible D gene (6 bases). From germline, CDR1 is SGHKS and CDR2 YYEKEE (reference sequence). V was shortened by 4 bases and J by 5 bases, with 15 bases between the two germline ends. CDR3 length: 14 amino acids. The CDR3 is CASSPPGEEETQYF. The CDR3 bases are TGTGCCAGCAGCCCGCCGGGGGAAGAGGAGACCCAGTACTTC. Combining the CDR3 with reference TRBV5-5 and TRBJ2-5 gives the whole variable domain DAGVTQSPTHLIKTRGQQVTLRCSPISGHKSVSWYQQVLGQGPQFIFQYYEKEERGRGNFPDRFSARQFPNYSSELNVNALLLGDSALYLCASSPPGEEETQYFGPGTRLLVL.

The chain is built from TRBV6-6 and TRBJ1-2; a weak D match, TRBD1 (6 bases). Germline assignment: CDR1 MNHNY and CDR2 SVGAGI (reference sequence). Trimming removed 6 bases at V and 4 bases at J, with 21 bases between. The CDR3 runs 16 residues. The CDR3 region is CASRGGPTGERYGYTF. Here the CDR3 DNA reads TGTGCCAGCAGGGGGGGGCCCACGGGTGAGCGCTATGGCTACACCTTC.

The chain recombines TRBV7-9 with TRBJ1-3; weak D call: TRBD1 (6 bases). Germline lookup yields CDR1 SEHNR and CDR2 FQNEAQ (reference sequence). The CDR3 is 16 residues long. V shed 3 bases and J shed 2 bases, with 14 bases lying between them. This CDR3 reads CASSLGSGEPGNTIYF. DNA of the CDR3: TGTGCCAGCAGCTTGGGCTCAGGGGAGCCTGGAAACACCATATATTTT.